This entry describes one TCR beta chain. The CDR3 is 17 amino acids. This sample was included in a study of blood T cell repertoires in COVID-19. Study information: Whether acute or convalescent, the COVID-19 samples came from the United States, Italy and Spain. The analysed material was cDNA or gDNA that came from T cells, B-cell-depleted T cells, or PBMCs.

Per the original methods: The authors estimated nucleated cell counts from reference gene primer amplification. Sequencing was performed with immunoSEQ multiplex PCR; in TCRdb, only in-frame clones are kept and a portion is missing. That table furnishes V, J and clone size, whereas the DNA furnished D and trimming. The profile covers 35,000 to 45,000 clones, with around 90% appearing a single time and 0.4% taken by the ten largest. The chain joins TRBV21-1 to TRBJ1-2; the listed D gene, TRBD1, was not tested against the DNA. TRBV21-1 is deemed a pseudogene. The clonotype was recovered from a human donor in a cohort sampled during active COVID-19. The sequenced sample consisted of peripheral blood. The CDR3 DNA is TGTGCCAGCAGCAAAGGTCGGAAGGGGGCAATTGGCTATGGCTACACCTTC. Translating gives CASSKGRKGAIGYGYTF.